This T cell receptor beta chain originates from a study of blood T cell repertoires in COVID-19. Turning to the study itself: There were acute and convalescent COVID-19 samples, and they came from the United States, Italy and Spain. T cells, B-cell-depleted T cells, or PBMCs supplied cDNA or gDNA.

This clone came up a few times. Germline V gene lookup returns CDR1 LGHNA and CDR2 YNFKEQ. The CDR3 contains 17 residues. V lost 0 bases to trimming and J lost 0 bases, with 9 bases between them. In the source study's methods: Estimated nucleated cell counts came from reference gene primer amplification. The protocol was immunoSEQ multiplex PCR, while the TCRdb copy is restricted to in-frame clones and leaves out a portion. The DNA was the basis for D and trimming; V, J and clone size are from that table. The sample holds tens of thousands of clones, 70% to 90% seen once. The sequence was obtained from a man between 65 and 85 years old with active or convalescent COVID-19. This chain joins TRBV4-2 and TRBJ2-6; TRBD2 is a possible D gene (5 bases). The source material was peripheral blood. CDR3 DNA sequence: TGTGCCAGCAGCCAAGAGCAGAGGGCCTCTGGGGCCAACGTCCTGACTTTC. Encoded protein: CASSQEQRASGANVLTF.